These 7 T cell receptor beta chains were sequenced from one sample in a study of human T cells and chemical hapten exposure. Time point: pre-sensitization, week 0. The treatment denotes: therapeutic diphenylcyclopropenone sensitization with weekly scalp DPC. TCRdb itself ran the RACE reads through MiXCR, one entry per CDR3 protein. This table holds around 300,000 distinct CDR3 sequences, approximately 8% found once. Sequences were derived from whole blood, sampled in connection with sensitization to the hapten diphenylcyclopropenone (DPC). The receptors stem from a man aged 18 to 35 with alopecia areata. Some clones in this sample may be carry-over from other donors' samples.

This clonotype was counted many times. The chain links TRBV7-9 to TRBJ2-1; D is ambiguous. Germline loops: CDR1 SEHNR, CDR2 FQNEAQ (reference sequence). CDR3 size: 13 residues. Trimming stripped 2 bases from V and 4 bases from J, with 6 bases between. The CDR3 region is CASSLSTYNEQFF. The CDR3 nucleotides are TGTGCCAGCAGCTTATCTACTTACAATGAGCAGTTCTTC.

The V call is TRBV29-1, the J call TRBJ2-7; 8 nucleotides align to TRBD1. Germline CDR1 SQVTM, CDR2 ANQGSEA. The junction had 7 bases not matched to a gene; V was cut back by 1 base and J by 5 bases. The CDR3 is made up of 14 amino acids. The CDR3 DNA sequence: TGCAGCGTTGAAGGGACAGGGCGTAGCCACGAGCAGTACTTC. It encodes CSVEGTGRSHEQYF.

The V call is TRBV6-5, the J call TRBJ2-5; D is perhaps TRBD1 (5 bases). V was cut by 2 bases and J by 5 bases, with 15 bases left in between. The CDR3 extends over 15 amino acids. Per germline, CDR1 MNHEY and CDR2 SVGAGI. Here the CDR3 reads CASSYRGQLWETQYF. CDR3 sequence (DNA): TGTGCCAGCAGTTACCGTGGACAACTATGGGAGACCCAGTACTTC.

This clonotype was recorded at least ten times. The V gene is TRBV10-3, the J gene TRBJ2-7, with TRBD1 as a possible D gene (6 bases). The CDR3 has 15 residues. Trimming pared 6 bases from V and 4 bases from J, leaving 19 bases between. Looked up from germline, CDR1 is ENHRY and CDR2 is SYGVKD. The CDR3 here is CAISETGTPDYEQYF. As DNA, the CDR3 is TGTGCCATCAGCGAAACCGGGACACCTGATTACGAGCAGTACTTC.

This clonotype was counted at least ten times. This chain joins TRBV4-3 and TRBJ2-3; D is undetermined. This CDR3 region has 14 residues. V was clipped by 0 bases and J by 0 bases, with 4 bases between them. Germline CDR1 reads LGHNA; CDR2 reads YSLEER. The CDR3: CASSQDRSTDTQYF. The CDR3 DNA is TGCGCCAGCAGCCAAGACCGAAGCACAGATACGCAGTATTTT.

This clonotype was detected only once. The rearrangement joins TRBV13 to TRBJ2-7; D remains unclear. Trimming removed 3 bases at V and 2 bases at J, with 11 bases between. The CDR3 is 14 amino acids. Germline loops: CDR1 PRHDT, CDR2 FYEKMQ (reference sequence). The CDR3 protein is CASSLTTLPYEQYF. CDR3 in DNA: TGTGCCAGCAGCTTGACAACCCTTCCCTACGAGCAGTACTTC.

This clonotype was found a few times. This chain connects TRBV28 to TRBJ2-1, with TRBD2 identical over 8 bases. The germline CDR1 and CDR2 sequences are MDHEN and SYDVKM. The CDR3 runs 15 residues. The V segment lost 6 bases and the J segment 0 bases; nucleotides outside the gene matches: 4. The CDR3 region is CASSRGGRSYNEQFF. The CDR3 coding sequence is TGTGCCAGCAGCCGCGGGGGGCGCTCCTACAATGAGCAGTTCTTC.